This T cell receptor (beta chain) was identified during a study of technical replicates of blood from several donors (dated by TCRdb to the late 2010s). The library was made by the immunoSEQ multiplex PCR assay. The table comes from immuneACCESS by way of TCRdb, which keeps in-frame sequences with V and J called. Part of the clones is missing from these tables; in studies checked, under half for an unresolved V gene and the rest for unknown reasons. The sample table shows about 14,000 clones, and roughly 77% are seen once. The ten top clones hold 10% to 15% of the sample. This clone was recorded a few times. There is no known antigen for this receptor. Base qualities were left out, and no much larger clone turns up one base away. After removal of 2 bases from V and 1 base from J, the junction retains 4 bases not matched to a gene. The CDR3, cysteine through phenylalanine, is 14 amino acids long. Just the 42-base CDR3 DNA is kept, in frame starting at base 1. CDR1 and CDR2, looked up from the germline V gene (reference sequence), are GTSNPN and SVGIG.

The chain uses TRBV30 and TRBJ1-1, with TRBD1 matching 7 junction bases. The source of this sequence is a human donor in good health. The material sequenced was PBMCs. The DNA sequence follows: TGTGCCTGGAGTAAGAGGGACAGGAACACTGAAGCTTTCTTT. It translates to CAWSKRDRNTEAFF.